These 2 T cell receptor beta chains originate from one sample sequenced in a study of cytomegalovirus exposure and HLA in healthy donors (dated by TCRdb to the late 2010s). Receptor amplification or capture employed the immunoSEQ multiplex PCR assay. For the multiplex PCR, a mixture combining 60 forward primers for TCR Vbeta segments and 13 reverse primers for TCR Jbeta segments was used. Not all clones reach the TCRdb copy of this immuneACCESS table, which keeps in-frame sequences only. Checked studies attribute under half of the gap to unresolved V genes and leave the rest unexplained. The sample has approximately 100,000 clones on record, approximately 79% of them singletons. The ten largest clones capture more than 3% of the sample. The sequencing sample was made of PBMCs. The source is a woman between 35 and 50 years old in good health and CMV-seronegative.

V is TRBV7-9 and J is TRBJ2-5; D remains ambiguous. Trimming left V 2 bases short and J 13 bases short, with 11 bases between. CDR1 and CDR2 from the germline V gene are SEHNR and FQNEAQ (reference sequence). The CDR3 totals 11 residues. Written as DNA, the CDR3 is TGTGCCAGCAGCTTATCAGGCGACCCGTACTTC. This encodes CASSLSGDPYF.

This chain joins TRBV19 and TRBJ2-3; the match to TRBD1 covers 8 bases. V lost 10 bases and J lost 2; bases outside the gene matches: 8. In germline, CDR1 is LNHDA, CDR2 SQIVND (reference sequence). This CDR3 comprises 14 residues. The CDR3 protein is CATEDRAYTDTQYF. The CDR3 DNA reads TGTGCCACTGAGGACAGGGCTTACACAGATACGCAGTATTTT.